This passage covers 3 T cell receptor beta chains from one sample sequenced in a study of blood T cell repertoires in COVID-19. This table comes from immunoSEQ multiplex PCR, and its TCRdb copy is limited to in-frame clones, with some not included. The sample yields fewer than 200,000 clones, roughly 70% seen once. The material sequenced was peripheral blood. These receptors were obtained from a woman of 80 years or more with acute or convalescent COVID-19.

This clone has just a few counts. V is TRBV10-1 and J is TRBJ1-5, with D unclear. CDR3 size: 13 residues. Trimming shortened V by 4 bases and J by 7 bases, and 11 bases separated the two germline ends. The germline V gene has CDR1 WNHNN and CDR2 SYGVQD (reference sequence). In DNA, the CDR3 is TGCGCCAGCAGTGGAGGGATGGAACAGCCCCAGCATTTT. Translation: CASSGGMEQPQHF.

The chain recombines TRBV27 with TRBJ1-6, with TRBD1 as a possible D gene (6 bases). Trimming pared 1 base from V and 2 bases from J, leaving 12 bases between. In germline, CDR1 is MNHEY, CDR2 SMNVEV (reference sequence). This CDR3 has 17 amino acids. CDR3 sequence reads: CASSLLLRDTYNSPLHF. The CDR3 nucleotides are TGTGCCAGCAGTTTATTACTCCGGGACACCTATAATTCACCCCTCCACTTT.

This clone was counted once. The J gene is TRBJ1-1, the V gene TRBV6-6; D gene ambiguous. Germline lookup yields CDR1 MNHNY and CDR2 SVGAGI (reference sequence). CDR3 length: 15 amino acids. The V end lost 2 bases, the J end lost 0 bases, and 10 bases lay between the germline ends. CDR3 bases: TGTGCCAGCAGTTACGGAGTGGCGGTGAACACTGAAGCTTTCTTT. This translates into CASSYGVAVNTEAFF.